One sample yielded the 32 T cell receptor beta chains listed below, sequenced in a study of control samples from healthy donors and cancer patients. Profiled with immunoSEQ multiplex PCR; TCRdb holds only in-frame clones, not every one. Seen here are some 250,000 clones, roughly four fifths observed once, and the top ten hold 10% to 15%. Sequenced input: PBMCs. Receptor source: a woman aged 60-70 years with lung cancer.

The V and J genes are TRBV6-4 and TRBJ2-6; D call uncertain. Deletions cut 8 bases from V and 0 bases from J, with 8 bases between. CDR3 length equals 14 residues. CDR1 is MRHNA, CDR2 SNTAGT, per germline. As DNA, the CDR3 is TGTGCCAGCCGGTCGAGCTCTGGGGCCAACGTCCTGACTTTC. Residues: CASRSSSGANVLTF.

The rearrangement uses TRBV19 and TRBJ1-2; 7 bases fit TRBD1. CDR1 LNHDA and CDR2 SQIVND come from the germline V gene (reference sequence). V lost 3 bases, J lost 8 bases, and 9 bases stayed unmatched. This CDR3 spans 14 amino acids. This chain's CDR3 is CASSIMGQWVGYTF. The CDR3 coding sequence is TGTGCCAGTAGTATTATGGGACAGTGGGTCGGCTACACCTTC.

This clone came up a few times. The CDR3 region is CASSEASLGNQPQHF. The CDR3, as DNA: TGTGCCAGCAGTGAGGCGTCATTGGGCAATCAGCCCCAGCATTTT. This chain joins TRBV25-1 and TRBJ1-5; D ambiguous. CDR1 and CDR2 (germline): MGHDK, SYGVNS. The V and J ends lost 3 bases and 2 bases respectively, with 11 bases between them. This CDR3 spans 15 amino acids.

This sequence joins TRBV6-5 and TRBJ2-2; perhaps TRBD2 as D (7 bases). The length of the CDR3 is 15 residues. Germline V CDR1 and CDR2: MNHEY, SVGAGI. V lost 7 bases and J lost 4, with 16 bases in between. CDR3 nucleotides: TGTGCCAGCACCGAAGGGGGGGGGCGCACCGGGGAGCTGTTTTTT. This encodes CASTEGGGRTGELFF.

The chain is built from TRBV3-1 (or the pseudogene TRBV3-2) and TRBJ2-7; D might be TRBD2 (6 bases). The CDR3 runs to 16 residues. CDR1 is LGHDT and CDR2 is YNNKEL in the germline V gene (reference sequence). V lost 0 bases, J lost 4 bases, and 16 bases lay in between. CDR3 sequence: CASSQESSGLGYEQYF. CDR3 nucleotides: TGTGCCAGCAGCCAAGAAAGTAGCGGCCTCGGATACGAGCAGTACTTC.

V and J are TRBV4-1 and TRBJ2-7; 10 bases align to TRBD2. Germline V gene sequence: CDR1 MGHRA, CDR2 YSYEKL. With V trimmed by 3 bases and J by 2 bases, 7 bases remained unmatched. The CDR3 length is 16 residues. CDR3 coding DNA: TGCGCCAGCAGCCAGGGTAGCGGGGGGTCGACCTACGAGCAGTACTTC. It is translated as CASSQGSGGSTYEQYF.

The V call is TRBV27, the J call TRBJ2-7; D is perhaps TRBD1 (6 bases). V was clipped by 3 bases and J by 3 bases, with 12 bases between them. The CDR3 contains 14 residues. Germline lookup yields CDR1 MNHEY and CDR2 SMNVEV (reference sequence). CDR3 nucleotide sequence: TGTGCCAGCAGTTTCGGCAGGGGTTTCTACGAGCAGTACTTC. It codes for CASSFGRGFYEQYF.

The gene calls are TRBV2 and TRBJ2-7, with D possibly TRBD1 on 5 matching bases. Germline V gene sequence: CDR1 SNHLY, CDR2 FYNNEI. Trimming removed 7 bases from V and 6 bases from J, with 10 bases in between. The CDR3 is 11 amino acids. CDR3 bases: TGTGCCAGCACCTTCGACAGCGAGCAGTACTTC. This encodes CASTFDSEQYF.

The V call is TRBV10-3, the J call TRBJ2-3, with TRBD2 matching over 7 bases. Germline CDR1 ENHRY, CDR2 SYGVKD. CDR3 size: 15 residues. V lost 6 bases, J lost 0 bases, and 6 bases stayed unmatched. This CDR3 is CAIRGGLASTDTQYF. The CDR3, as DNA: TGTGCCATCAGGGGGGGGTTAGCTAGCACAGATACGCAGTATTTT.

The CDR3 DNA follows: TGTGCCAGCAGGGGAACCGGCAGGGACGAGCAGTACTTC. Translating it yields CASRGTGRDEQYF. This sequence joins TRBV6-5 and TRBJ2-7, with a possible D match to TRBD1 (5 bases). The CDR3 is made up of 13 amino acids. V lost 6 bases to trimming and J lost 5 bases, with 14 bases between them. Germline V gene data show CDR1 as MNHEY and CDR2 as SVGAGI.

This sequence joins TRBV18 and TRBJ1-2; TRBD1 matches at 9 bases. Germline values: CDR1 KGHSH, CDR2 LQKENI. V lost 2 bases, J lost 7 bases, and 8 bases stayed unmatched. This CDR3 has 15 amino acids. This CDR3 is CASSPGTGRQGGYTF. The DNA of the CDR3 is TGTGCCAGCTCACCAGGGACAGGGAGACAGGGTGGCTACACCTTC.

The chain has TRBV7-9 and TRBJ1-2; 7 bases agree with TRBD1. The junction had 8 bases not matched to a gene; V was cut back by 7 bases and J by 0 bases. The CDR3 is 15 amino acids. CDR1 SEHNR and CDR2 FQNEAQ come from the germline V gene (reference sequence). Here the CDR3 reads CASTEQGTPNYGYTF. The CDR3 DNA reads TGTGCCAGCACCGAACAGGGGACACCTAACTATGGCTACACCTTC.

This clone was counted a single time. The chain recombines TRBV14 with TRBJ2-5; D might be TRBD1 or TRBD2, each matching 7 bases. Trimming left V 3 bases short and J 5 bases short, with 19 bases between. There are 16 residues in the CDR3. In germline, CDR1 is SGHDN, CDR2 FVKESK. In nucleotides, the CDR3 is TGTGCCAGCAGCCACCTCCCAGGGGGAGGGCCGGAGACCCAGTACTTC. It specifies CASSHLPGGGPETQYF. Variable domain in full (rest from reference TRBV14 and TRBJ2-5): EAGVTQFPSHSVIEKGQTVTLRCDPISGHDNLYWYRRVMGKEIKFLLHFVKESKQDESGMPNNRFLAERTGGTYSTLKVQPAELEDSGVYFCASSHLPGGGPETQYFGPGTRLLVL.

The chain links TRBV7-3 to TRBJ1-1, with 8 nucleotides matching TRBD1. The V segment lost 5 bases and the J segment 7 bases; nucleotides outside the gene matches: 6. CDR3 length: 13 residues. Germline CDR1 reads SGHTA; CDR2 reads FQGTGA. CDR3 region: CASSLRDRNEAFF. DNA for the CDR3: TGTGCCAGCAGCCTCCGGGACAGGAATGAAGCTTTCTTT.

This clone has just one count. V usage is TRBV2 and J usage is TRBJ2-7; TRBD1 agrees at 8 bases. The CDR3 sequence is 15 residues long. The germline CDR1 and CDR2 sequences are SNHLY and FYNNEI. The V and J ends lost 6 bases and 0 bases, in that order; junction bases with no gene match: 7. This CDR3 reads CASRGGQASSYEQYF. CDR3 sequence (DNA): TGTGCCAGCAGGGGGGGACAGGCGAGCTCCTACGAGCAGTACTTC.

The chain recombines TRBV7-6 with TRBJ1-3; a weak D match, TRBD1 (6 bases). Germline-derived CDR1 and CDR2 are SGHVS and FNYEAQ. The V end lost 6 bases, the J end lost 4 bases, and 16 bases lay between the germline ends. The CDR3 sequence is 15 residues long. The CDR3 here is CASSRETGHGNTIYF. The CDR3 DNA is TGTGCCAGCAGTCGAGAAACAGGGCACGGAAACACCATATATTTT.

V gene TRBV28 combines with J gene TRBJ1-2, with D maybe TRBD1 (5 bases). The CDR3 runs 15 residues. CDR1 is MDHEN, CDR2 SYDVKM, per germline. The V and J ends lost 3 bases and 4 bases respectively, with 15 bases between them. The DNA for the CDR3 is TGTGCCAGCAGTTTCGGGACGGTCGGGGGCTATGGCTACACCTTC. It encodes CASSFGTVGGYGYTF.

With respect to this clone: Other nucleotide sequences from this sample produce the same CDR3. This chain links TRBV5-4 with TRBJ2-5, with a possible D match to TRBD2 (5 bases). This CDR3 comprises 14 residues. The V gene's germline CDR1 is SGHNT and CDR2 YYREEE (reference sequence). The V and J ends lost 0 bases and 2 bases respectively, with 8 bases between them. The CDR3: CASSLGGRQETQYF. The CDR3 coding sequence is TGTGCCAGCAGCTTGGGAGGGCGGCAAGAGACCCAGTACTTC.

The CDR3 loop reads CASSQEGGVAQPQHF. CDR3 DNA: TGCGCCAGCAGCCAAGAGGGAGGGGTGGCCCAGCCCCAGCATTTT. The chain combines TRBV4-1 with TRBJ1-5, with D perhaps TRBD1 (5 bases). The V and J ends lost 0 bases and 7 bases respectively, with 13 bases between them. The CDR3 totals 15 residues. Germline assignment: CDR1 MGHRA and CDR2 YSYEKL.

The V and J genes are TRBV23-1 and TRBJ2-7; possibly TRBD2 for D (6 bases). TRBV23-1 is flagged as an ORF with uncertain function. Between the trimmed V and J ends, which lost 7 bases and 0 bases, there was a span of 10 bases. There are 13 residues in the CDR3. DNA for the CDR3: TGCGCCAGCAAAGACGGGAGCTCCTACGAGCAGTACTTC. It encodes CASKDGSSYEQYF.

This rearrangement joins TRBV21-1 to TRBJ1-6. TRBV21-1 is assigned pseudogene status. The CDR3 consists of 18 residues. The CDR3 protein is CASSTTFRRKKYNSPLHF. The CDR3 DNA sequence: TGTGCCAGCAGCACTACCTTTAGAAGGAAGAAGTATAATTCACCCCTCCACTTT.

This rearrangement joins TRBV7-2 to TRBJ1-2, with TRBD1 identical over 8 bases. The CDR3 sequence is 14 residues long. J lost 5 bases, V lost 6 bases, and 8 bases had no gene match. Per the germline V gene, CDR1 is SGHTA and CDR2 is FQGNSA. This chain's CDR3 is CASSSPGTGYGYTF. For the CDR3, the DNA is TGTGCCAGCAGTTCTCCCGGGACAGGATATGGCTACACCTTC.

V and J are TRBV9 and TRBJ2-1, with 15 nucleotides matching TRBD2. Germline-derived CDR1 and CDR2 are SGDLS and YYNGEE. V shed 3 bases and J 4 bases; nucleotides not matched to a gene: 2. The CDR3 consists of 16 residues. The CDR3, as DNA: TGTGCCAGCAGCGGTGGACTAGCGGGGGGGTACAATGAGCAGTTCTTC. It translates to CASSGGLAGGYNEQFF.

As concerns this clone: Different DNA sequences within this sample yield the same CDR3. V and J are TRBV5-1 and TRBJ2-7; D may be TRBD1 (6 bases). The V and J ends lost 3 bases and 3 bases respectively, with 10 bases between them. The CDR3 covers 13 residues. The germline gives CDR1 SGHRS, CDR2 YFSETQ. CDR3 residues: CASSSGQLYEQYF. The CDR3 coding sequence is TGCGCCAGCAGCTCTGGACAGCTCTACGAGCAGTACTTC. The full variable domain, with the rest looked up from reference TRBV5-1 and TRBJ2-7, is KAGVTQTPRYLIKTRGQQVTLSCSPISGHRSVSWYQQTPGQGLQFLFEYFSETQRNKGNFPGRFSGRQFSNSRSEMNVSTLELGDSALYLCASSSGQLYEQYFGPGTRLTVT.

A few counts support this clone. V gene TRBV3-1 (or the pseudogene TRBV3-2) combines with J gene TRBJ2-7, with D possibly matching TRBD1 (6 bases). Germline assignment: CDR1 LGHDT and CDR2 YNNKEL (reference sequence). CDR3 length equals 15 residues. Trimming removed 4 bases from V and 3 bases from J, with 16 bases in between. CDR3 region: CASSLTTGLYYEQYF. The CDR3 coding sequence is TGTGCCAGCAGCCTCACGACAGGCCTATACTACGAGCAGTACTTC.

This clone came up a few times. Here the CDR3 DNA reads TGTGCCAGCAACCCGGGACAGGACTACGAGCAGTACTTC. Amino acid sequence: CASNPGQDYEQYF. V and J are TRBV5-8 and TRBJ2-7, with TRBD1 matching 8 bases. The trim removed 6 bases at V and 3 bases at J, leaving 5 bases unmatched. Germline values: CDR1 SGHTS, CDR2 YDEGEE. The CDR3 is 13 residues long.

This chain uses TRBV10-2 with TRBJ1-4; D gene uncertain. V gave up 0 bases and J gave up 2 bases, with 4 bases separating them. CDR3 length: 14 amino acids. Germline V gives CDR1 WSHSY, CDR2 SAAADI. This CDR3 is CASSESNTNEKLFF. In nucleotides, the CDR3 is TGCGCCAGCAGTGAGTCGAACACTAATGAAAAACTGTTTTTT.

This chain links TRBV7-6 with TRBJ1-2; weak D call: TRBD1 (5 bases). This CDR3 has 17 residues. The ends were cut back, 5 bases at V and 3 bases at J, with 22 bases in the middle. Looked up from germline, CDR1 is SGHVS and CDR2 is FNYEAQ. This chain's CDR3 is CASSPPGAGRSYYGYTF. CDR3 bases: TGTGCCAGCAGCCCGCCCGGGGCCGGTCGTTCCTACTATGGCTACACCTTC.

The CDR3 region is CAWMASGRSYEQYF. CDR3 coding DNA: TGTGCCTGGATGGCTAGCGGGAGATCCTACGAGCAGTACTTC. The chain couples TRBV30 to TRBJ2-7, with 10 bases that match TRBD2. This CDR3 comprises 14 residues. V lost 4 bases to trimming and J lost 1 base; unmatched junction nucleotides: 4. Germline CDR1 reads GTSNPN; CDR2 reads SVGIG (reference sequence). The full variable domain, in which reference TRBV30 and TRBJ2-7 provide the parts outside the CDR3, is SQTIHQWPATLVQPVGSPLSLECTVEGTSNPNLYWYRQAAGRGLQLLFYSVGIGQISSEVPQNLSASRPQDRQFILSSKKLLLSDSGFYLCAWMASGRSYEQYFGPGTRLTVT.

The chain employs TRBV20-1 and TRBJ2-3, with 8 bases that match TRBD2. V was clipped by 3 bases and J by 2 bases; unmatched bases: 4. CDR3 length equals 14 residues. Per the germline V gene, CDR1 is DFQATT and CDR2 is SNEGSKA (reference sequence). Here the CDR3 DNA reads TGCAGTGCTAGTACTAGCGGTTACACAGATACGCAGTATTTT. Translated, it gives CSASTSGYTDTQYF.

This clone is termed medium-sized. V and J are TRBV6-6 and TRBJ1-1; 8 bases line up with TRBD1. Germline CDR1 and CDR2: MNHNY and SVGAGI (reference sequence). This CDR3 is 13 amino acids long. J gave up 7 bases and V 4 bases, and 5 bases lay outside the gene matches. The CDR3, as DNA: TGTGCCAGCAGTTCGACAGGGGAATTTGAAGCTTTCTTT. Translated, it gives CASSSTGEFEAFF.

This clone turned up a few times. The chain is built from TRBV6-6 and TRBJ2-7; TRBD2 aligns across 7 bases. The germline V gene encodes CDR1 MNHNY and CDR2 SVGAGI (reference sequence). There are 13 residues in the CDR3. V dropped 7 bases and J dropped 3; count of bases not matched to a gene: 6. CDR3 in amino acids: CASTGGSGYEQYF. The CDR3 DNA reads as TGTGCCAGCACGGGGGGTAGTGGCTACGAGCAGTACTTC.